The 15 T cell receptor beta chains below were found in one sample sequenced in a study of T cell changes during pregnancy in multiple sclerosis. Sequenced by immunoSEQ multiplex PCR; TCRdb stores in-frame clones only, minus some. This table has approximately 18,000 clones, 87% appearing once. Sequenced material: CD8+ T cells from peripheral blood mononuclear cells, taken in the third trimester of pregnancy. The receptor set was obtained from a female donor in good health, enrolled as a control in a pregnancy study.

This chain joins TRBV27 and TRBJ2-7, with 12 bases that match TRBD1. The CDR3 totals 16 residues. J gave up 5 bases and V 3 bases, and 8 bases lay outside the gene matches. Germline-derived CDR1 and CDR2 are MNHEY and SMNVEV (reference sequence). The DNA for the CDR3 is TGTGCCAGCAGTTTTCGCCCGGGACAGGGGGCCAACGAGCAGTACTTC. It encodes CASSFRPGQGANEQYF.

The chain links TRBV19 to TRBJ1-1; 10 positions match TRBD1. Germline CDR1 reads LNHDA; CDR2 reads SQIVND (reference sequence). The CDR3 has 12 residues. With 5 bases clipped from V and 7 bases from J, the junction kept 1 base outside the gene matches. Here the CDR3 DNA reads TGTGCCAGTAGTGGGGACAGGGGTGAAGCTTTCTTT. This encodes CASSGDRGEAFF.

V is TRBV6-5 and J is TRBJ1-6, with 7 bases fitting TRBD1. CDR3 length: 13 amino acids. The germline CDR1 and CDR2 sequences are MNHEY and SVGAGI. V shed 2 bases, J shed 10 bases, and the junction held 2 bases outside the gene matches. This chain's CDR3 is CASSYGQESPLHF. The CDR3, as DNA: TGTGCCAGCAGTTACGGACAGGAGTCACCCCTCCACTTT.

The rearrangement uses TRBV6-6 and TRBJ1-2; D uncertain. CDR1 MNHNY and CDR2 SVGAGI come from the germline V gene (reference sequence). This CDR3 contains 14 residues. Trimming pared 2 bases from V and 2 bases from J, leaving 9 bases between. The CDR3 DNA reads TGTGCCAGCAGTTACGAATCCGCGAACTATGGCTACACCTTC. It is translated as CASSYESANYGYTF.

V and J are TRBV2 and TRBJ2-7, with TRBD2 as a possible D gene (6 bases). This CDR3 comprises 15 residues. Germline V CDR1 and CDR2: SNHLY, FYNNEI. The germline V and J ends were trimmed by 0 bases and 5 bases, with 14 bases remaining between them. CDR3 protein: CASSEAWGEVHEQYF. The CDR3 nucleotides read TGTGCCAGCAGTGAAGCCTGGGGGGAGGTCCACGAGCAGTACTTC.

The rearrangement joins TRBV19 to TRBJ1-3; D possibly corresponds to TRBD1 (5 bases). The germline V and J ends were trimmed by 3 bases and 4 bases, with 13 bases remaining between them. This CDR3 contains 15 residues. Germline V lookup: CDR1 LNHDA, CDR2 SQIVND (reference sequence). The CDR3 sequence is CASSITGASGNTIYF. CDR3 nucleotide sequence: TGTGCCAGTAGTATCACAGGAGCCTCGGGAAACACCATATATTTT.

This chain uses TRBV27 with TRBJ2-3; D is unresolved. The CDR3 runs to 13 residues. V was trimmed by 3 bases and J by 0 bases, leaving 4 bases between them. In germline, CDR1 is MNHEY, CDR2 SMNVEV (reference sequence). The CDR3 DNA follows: TGTGCCAGCAGTTTTCGGAGCACAGATACGCAGTATTTT. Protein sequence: CASSFRSTDTQYF.

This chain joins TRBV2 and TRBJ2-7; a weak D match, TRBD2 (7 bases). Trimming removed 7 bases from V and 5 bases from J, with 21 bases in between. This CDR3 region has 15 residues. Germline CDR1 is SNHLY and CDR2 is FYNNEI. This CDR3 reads CASTNQGREKNEQYF. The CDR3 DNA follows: TGTGCCAGCACCAACCAGGGGCGGGAGAAAAACGAGCAGTACTTC.

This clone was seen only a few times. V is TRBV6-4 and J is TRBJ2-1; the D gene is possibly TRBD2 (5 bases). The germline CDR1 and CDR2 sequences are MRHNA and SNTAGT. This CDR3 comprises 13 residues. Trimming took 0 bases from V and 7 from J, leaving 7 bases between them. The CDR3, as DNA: TGTGCCAGCAGTGACTCGGAGGATAATGAGCAGTTCTTC. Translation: CASSDSEDNEQFF.

The CDR3 sequence is CASSLGGDEQYF. CDR3 nucleotides: TGTGCCAGCAGTTTGGGGGGGGACGAGCAGTACTTC. The chain links TRBV27 to TRBJ2-7; 7 bases map to TRBD2. The J segment lost 5 bases and the V segment lost 3 bases, leaving 1 base of the junction unmatched. Germline-derived CDR1 and CDR2 are MNHEY and SMNVEV (reference sequence). The CDR3 extends over 12 amino acids.

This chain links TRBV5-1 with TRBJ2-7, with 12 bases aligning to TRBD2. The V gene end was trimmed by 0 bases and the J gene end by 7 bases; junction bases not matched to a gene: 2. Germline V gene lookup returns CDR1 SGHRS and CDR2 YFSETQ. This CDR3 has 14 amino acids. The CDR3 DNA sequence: TGCGCCAGCAGCTTGGCTAGCGGGGGGGATGAGCAGTACTTC. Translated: CASSLASGGDEQYF.

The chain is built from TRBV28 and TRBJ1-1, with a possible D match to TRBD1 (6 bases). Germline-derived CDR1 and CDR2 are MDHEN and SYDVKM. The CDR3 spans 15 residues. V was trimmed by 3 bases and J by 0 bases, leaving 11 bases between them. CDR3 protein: CASSLPGQLNTEAFF. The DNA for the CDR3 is TGTGCCAGCAGTTTGCCGGGACAACTGAACACTGAAGCTTTCTTT.

The CDR3 reads CATSANRAGANVLTF. As DNA, the CDR3 is TGTGCCACCAGCGCAAACAGGGCCGGGGCCAACGTCCTGACTTTC. V is TRBV15 and J is TRBJ2-6, with D possibly matching TRBD1 (6 bases). The V gene lost 5 bases and the J gene lost 4 bases, with 12 bases spanning the gap. Germline V gives CDR1 LNHNV, CDR2 YYDKDF (reference sequence). The CDR3 consists of 15 residues.

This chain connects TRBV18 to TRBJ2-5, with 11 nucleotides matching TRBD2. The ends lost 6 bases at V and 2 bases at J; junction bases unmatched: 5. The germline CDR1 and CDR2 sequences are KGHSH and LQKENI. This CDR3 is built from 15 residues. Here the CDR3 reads CASSPGTSGQETQYF. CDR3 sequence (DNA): TGTGCCAGCTCCCCCGGGACTAGCGGTCAAGAGACCCAGTACTTC.

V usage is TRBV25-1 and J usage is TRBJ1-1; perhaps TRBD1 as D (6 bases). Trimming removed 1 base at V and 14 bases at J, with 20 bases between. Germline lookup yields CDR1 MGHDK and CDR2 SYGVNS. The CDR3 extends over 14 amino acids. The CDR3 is CASSESPPTGFRFF. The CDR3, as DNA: TGTGCCAGCAGTGAATCCCCCCCCACAGGGTTCAGATTCTTT.